This T cell receptor beta chain appears in the sequencing data of a study of shared clonotypes between healthy human individuals. Study information: For every donor, three CD4 naive, three CD4 memory, two CD8 naive and one CD8 memory plates were used. General study results and limits: Estimated richness was generally greater in naive than memory subsets. Sampling involved blood alone; tissue repertoires likely differ.

A remark on this clone: Its antigen is unidentified.

Clones were read by immunoSEQ multiplex PCR, and TCRdb kept only the in-frame ones, dropping some. The sample has about 710,000 clones, roughly 72% seen once. The CDR3 sequence is 15 residues long. Trimming shortened V by 5 bases and J by 0 bases, and 12 bases separated the two germline ends. Germline V gene data show CDR1 as MDHEN and CDR2 as SYDVKM. This chain connects TRBV28 to TRBJ2-3, with D tentatively TRBD2 (7 bases). The source of this sequence is a young woman in good health. Sequenced material: memory CD4+ T cells sorted from blood. The sample's subset: CD45RA-negative fraction. Here the CDR3 DNA reads TGTGCCAGCAGTCCACGGGGGGCTAGCACAGATACGCAGTATTTT. It translates to CASSPRGASTDTQYF.